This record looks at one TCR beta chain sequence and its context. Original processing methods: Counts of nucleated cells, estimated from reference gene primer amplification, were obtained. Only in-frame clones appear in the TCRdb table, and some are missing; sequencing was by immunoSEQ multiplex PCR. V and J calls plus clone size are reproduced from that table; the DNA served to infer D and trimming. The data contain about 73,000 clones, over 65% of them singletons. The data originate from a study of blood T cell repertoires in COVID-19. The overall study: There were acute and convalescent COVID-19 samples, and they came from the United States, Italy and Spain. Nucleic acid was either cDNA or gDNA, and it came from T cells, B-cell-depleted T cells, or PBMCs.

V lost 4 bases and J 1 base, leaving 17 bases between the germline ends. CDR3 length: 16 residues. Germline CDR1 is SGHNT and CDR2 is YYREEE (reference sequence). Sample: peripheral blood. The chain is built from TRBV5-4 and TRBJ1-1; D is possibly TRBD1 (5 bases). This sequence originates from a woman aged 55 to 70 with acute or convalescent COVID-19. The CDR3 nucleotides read TGTGCCAGCAGCGTCGGACATAGGACCAAGAACACTGAAGCTTTCTTT. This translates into CASSVGHRTKNTEAFF.